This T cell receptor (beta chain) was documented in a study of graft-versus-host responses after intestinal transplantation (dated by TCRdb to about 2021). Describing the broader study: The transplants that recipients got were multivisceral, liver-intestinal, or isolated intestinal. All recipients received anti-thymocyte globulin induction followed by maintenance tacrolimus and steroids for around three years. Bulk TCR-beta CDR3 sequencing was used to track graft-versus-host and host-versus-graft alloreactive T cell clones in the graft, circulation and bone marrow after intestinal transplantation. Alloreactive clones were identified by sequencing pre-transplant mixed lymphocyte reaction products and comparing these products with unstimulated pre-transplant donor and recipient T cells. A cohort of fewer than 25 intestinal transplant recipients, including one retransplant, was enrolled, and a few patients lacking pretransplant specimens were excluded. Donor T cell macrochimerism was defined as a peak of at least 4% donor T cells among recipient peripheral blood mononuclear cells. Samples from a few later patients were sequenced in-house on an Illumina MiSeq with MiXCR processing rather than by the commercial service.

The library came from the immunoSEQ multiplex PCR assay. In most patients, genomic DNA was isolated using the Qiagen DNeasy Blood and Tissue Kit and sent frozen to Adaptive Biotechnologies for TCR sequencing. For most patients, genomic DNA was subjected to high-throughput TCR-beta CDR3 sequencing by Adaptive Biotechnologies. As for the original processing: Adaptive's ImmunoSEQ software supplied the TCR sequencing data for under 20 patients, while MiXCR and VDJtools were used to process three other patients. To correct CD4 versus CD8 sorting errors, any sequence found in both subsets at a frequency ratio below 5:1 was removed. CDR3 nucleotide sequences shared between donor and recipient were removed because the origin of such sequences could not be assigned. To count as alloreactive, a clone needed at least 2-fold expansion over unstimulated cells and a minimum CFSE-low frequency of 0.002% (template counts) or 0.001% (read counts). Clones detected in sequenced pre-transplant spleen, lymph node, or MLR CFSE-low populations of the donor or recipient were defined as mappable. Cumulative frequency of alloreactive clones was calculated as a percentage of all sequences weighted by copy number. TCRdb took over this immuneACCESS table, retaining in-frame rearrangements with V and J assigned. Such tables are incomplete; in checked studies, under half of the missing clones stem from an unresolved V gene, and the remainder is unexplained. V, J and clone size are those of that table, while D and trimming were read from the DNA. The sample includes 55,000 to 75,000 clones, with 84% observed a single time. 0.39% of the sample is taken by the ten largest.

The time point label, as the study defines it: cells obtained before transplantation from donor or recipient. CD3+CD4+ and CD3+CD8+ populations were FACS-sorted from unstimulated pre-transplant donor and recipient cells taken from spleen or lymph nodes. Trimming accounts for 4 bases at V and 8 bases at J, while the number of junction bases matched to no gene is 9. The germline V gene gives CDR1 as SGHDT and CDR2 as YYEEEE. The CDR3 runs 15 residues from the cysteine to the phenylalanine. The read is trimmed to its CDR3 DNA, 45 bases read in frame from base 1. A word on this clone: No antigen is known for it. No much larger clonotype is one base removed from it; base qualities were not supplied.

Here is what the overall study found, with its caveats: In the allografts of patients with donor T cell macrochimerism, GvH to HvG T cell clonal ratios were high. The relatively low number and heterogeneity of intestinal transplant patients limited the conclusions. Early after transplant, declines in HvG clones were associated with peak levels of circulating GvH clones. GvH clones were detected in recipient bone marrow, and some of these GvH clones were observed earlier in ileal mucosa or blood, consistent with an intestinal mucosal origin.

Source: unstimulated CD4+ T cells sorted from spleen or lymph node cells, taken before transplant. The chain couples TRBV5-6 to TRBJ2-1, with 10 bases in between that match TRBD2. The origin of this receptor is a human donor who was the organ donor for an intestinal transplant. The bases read TGTGCCAGCAGCATCAAGCGGGGGGGCATAGATGAGCAGTTCTTC. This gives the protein CASSIKRGGIDEQFF.